This TCR beta chain was observed in a study of cytomegalovirus exposure and HLA in healthy donors. Study outcomes and limitations: For presence/absence analyses, sequencing depth was assumed to be roughly uniform across donors. The authors listed 150 to 200 TCR beta chains as cytomegalovirus-associated. Reported performance of the classifier showed diagnosis of cytomegalovirus status with high specificity and sensitivity. In an earlier analysis, most TCR beta V segments were productive about 87% or about 30% of the time.

J was trimmed by 6 bases and V by 3 bases; bases with no gene match: 11. CDR3 length: 15 amino acids. Germline CDR1 reads MNHEY; CDR2 reads SVGAGI. On this clone: Its specificity is not known.

PCR amplification relied on 60 Vbeta primers (plus 13 Jbeta primers). This table comes from immunoSEQ multiplex PCR, and its TCRdb copy is limited to in-frame clones, with some not included. The data contain about 180,000 clones, 70% to 75% of them singletons. The sample consisted of PBMCs. This chain links TRBV6-5 with TRBJ2-7, with TRBD1 identical over 7 bases. The clonotype originates from a male donor in good health and CMV-seronegative. CDR3 sequence reads: CASSYSGGGQVEQYF. The CDR3 nucleotides are TGTGCCAGCAGTTATAGTGGTGGAGGACAGGTCGAGCAGTACTTC.